These 7 T cell receptor beta chains originate from one sample sequenced in a study of cytomegalovirus exposure and HLA in healthy donors. Clones were read by immunoSEQ multiplex PCR, and TCRdb kept only the in-frame ones, dropping some. Here the sample spans fewer than 100,000 clones, roughly 93% being singletons. The sample consisted of PBMCs. These receptors all come from a man aged 25-45 years in good health and CMV-seronegative.

The chain couples TRBV5-4 to TRBJ2-3, with D perhaps TRBD1 (6 bases). The V and J ends lost 0 bases and 4 bases respectively, with 12 bases between them. CDR3 length: 15 amino acids. Germline V gene lookup returns CDR1 SGHNT and CDR2 YYREEE (reference sequence). The CDR3 DNA is TGTGCCAGCAGCTTGGCAGCAGGGGCCTCAGATACGCAGTATTTT. This codes for CASSLAAGASDTQYF.

J is TRBJ1-2 and V is TRBV28; 7 bases are shared with TRBD1. CDR3 length equals 16 residues. Germline V CDR1 and CDR2: MDHEN, SYDVKM. Germline trimming cut 6 bases from V and 8 bases from J; bases unmatched to any gene: 18. The CDR3, as DNA: TGTGCCAGCAGCTTAATCGGGACAGCCCTACCCAGCGGCTACACCTTC. Its protein product is CASSLIGTALPSGYTF.

V gene TRBV29-1 combines with J gene TRBJ2-2, with D possibly being TRBD2 (7 bases). The CDR3 is 15 residues long. Germline values: CDR1 SQVTM, CDR2 ANQGSEA. Trimming shortened V by 4 bases and J by 6 bases, and 18 bases separated the two germline ends. DNA of the CDR3: TGCAGCGTTGCGCCGGGGGGCGCATCCTCCGGGGAGCTGTTTTTT. As protein: CSVAPGGASSGELFF.

The chain combines TRBV5-4 with TRBJ1-2, with TRBD1 matching over 7 bases. The CDR3 has 16 residues. The germline V gene has CDR1 SGHNT and CDR2 YYREEE (reference sequence). With V trimmed by 1 base and J by 6 bases, 12 bases remained unmatched. Here the CDR3 reads CASSLSGDSSPHGYTF. For the CDR3, the DNA is TGTGCCAGCAGCTTGTCGGGGGACAGCAGTCCTCATGGCTACACCTTC.

The CDR3 DNA is TGTGCCAGCACATTTGGGGATAGCGGGGGGACCTACAATGAGCAGTTCTTC. It codes for CASTFGDSGGTYNEQFF. The rearrangement links TRBV27 to TRBJ2-1; 10 positions agree with TRBD2. In germline, CDR1 is MNHEY, CDR2 SMNVEV (reference sequence). V dropped 7 bases and J dropped 2; count of bases not matched to a gene: 11. The length of the CDR3 is 17 residues.

The chain has TRBV23-1 and TRBJ2-5; D is perhaps TRBD1 (5 bases). TRBV23-1 is noted as an ORF with a role that remains uncertain. V was pared by 2 bases and J by 5 bases, with 12 bases between. There are 14 residues in the CDR3. The CDR3 protein is CASSQPPRVETQYF. Here the CDR3 DNA reads TGCGCCAGCAGTCAACCCCCCAGGGTTGAGACCCAGTACTTC.

J is TRBJ1-2 and V is TRBV28; 7 nucleotides match TRBD1. The length of the CDR3 is 14 residues. Trimming cost V 6 bases and J 8 bases; bases outside gene matches: 12. Germline values: CDR1 MDHEN, CDR2 SYDVKM. This CDR3 reads CASSSGGQALGYTF. In DNA form, the CDR3 reads TGTGCCAGCAGCTCAGGAGGACAGGCCTTAGGCTACACCTTC.